Listed below are T cell receptor beta chains from one sample, sequenced in a study of cytomegalovirus exposure and HLA in healthy donors. Generated by immunoSEQ multiplex PCR, the TCRdb table keeps only in-frame clones and is missing some. This sample lists under 100,000 clones; its ten largest clones have under 4.5%. The specimen sequenced was PBMCs. All receptors come from a woman aged 25 to 39 in good health and CMV-seronegative. Each CDR3 is given with its conserved first and last residue. The order of the fields is J gene, D gene, V gene, CDR3 DNA, CDR3 protein. A D gene is named only where the DNA matches it firmly.

TRBJ2-5,.,TRBV2,TGTGCCAGCAGTCCTACGTGGGAGACCCAGTACTTC,CASSPTWETQYF
TRBJ2-7,.,TRBV30,TGTGCCTGGAGTTTAGGCCAGGACTACGAGCAGTACTTC,CAWSLGQDYEQYF
TRBJ1-2,.,TRBV29-1,TGCAGCGTCGGCGGCTACTATGGCTACACCTTC,CSVGGYYGYTF
TRBJ2-1,.,TRBV7-2,TGTGCCAGCAGCAGGACCCTAGCGTCGGAATACAATGAGCAGTTCTTC,CASSRTLASEYNEQFF
TRBJ2-2,TRBD1,TRBV10-3,TGTGCCATCAGCCGATTGACCGGGACAGCGAACACCGGGGAGCTGTTTTTT,CAISRLTGTANTGELFF
TRBJ2-1,.,TRBV28,TGTGCCAGCAGTACGGGGTCCTCCTACAATGAGCAGTTCTTC,CASSTGSSYNEQFF
TRBJ2-3,.,TRBV5-4,TGTGCCAGCAGCTTTGAGCGAGATACGCAGTATTTT,CASSFERDTQYF
TRBJ1-5,TRBD1,TRBV27,TGTGCCAGCCGGTTTAGGGGACAGGGCGGTAATCAGCCCCAGCATTTT,CASRFRGQGGNQPQHF
TRBJ2-7,TRBD1,TRBV14,TGTGCCAGCAGCCCAGACAGGGGAGACTCCTACGAGCAGTACTTC,CASSPDRGDSYEQYF
TRBJ2-7,TRBD1,TRBV7-3,TGTGCCAGCAGCCCCACGGACAGGGGGACGGAGCAGTACTTC,CASSPTDRGTEQYF
TRBJ1-4,TRBD1,TRBV29-1,TGCAGCGTTGGGGACAGGGGGGAAAAACTGTTTTTT,CSVGDRGEKLFF
TRBJ2-7,TRBD2,TRBV4-2,TGTGCCAGCAGCCAAGATTCAATTAGCGGGCAAGTGTCCTACGAGCAGTACTTC,CASSQDSISGQVSYEQYF
TRBJ1-1,.,TRBV6-6,TGTGCCAGCAGCGATCAGGGAATGGACGGCACTGAAGCTTTCTTT,CASSDQGMDGTEAFF
TRBJ2-3,TRBD2,TRBV5-1,TGCGCCAGCAGCTTGGCCGGCGGGGGGGCGACAGATACGCAGTATTTT,CASSLAGGGATDTQYF
TRBJ1-2,.,TRBV2,TGTGCCAGCACCCTGACCCGGAGCTATGGCTACACCTTC,CASTLTRSYGYTF
TRBJ2-3,TRBD2,TRBV28,TGTGCCAGCAGTTTCCCGGGACTAGCGGGAACTCACAGGGATACGCAGTATTTT,CASSFPGLAGTHRDTQYF
TRBJ1-5,.,TRBV5-1,TGCGCCAGCAGCTTGGACAGCCCCAATCAGCCCCAGCATTTT,CASSLDSPNQPQHF
TRBJ1-1,.,TRBV7-9,TGTGCCAGCAGCTTAGGGGGCGGGGTCCTATTT,CASSLGGGVLF
TRBJ2-7,TRBD2,TRBV19,TGTGCCAGTAGTATAGATGGGACTAGCTACTACGAGCAGTACTTC,CASSIDGTSYYEQYF
TRBJ2-5,.,TRBV28,TGTGCCAGCAGTTTATTGTTAGGGGGGACCCAGTACTTC,CASSLLLGGTQYF
TRBJ1-4,TRBD1,TRBV28,TGTGCCAGCGCCGGACAGGACCCTAATGAAAAACTGTTTTTT,CASAGQDPNEKLFF
TRBJ1-1,.,TRBV2,TGTGCCAGCACCCCCCGCAGGGTTGAAGCGATGAACACTGAAGCTTTCTTT,CASTPRRVEAMNTEAFF
TRBJ2-5,.,TRBV19,TGTGCCAGTAGTACCCGGACTGACCAAGAGACCCAGTACTTC,CASSTRTDQETQYF
TRBJ2-7,TRBD1,TRBV27,TGTGCCAGCAGTTTTGGGACAGTGTACGAGCAGTACTTC,CASSFGTVYEQYF
TRBJ1-1,.,TRBV27,TGTGCCAGCAGTCCGGTGGGGGGGAGTACTGAAGCTTTCTTT,CASSPVGGSTEAFF
TRBJ2-3,TRBD1,TRBV9,TGTGCCAGCAGCGTAGTGGGGGGACAGGGGCTTGATACGCAGTATTTT,CASSVVGGQGLDTQYF
TRBJ1-2,TRBD1,TRBV5-1,TGCGCCAGCAGACTGGACAGGGTAATTGATGGCTACACCTTC,CASRLDRVIDGYTF
TRBJ2-1,TRBD2,TRBV18,TGTGCCAGCTCACCCCTAGCGGGGGACAATGAGCAGTTCTTC,CASSPLAGDNEQFF
TRBJ1-5,TRBD1,TRBV6-5,TGTGCCAGCGCTGACAGGGAGAGTCAGCCCCAGCATTTT,CASADRESQPQHF
TRBJ1-1,TRBD1,TRBV19,TGTGCCAGTAGTATCCCTACAGGGGCCACTGAAGCTTTCTTT,CASSIPTGATEAFF
TRBJ2-5,.,TRBV5-4,TGTGCCAGCAGCGCGTCATACTTC,CASSASYF
TRBJ1-6,TRBD1,TRBV11-2,TGTGCCAGCAGCCTACAGGGGCGATCACCCCTCCACTTT,CASSLQGRSPLHF
TRBJ1-4,.,TRBV5-4,TGTGCCAGCAGCTTGGACGCGACAAACAATGAAAAACTGTTTTTT,CASSLDATNNEKLFF
TRBJ2-1,TRBD2,TRBV5-1,TGCGCCAGCAGCTCAAGTTTAGCGGGGGAGCAGTTCTTC,CASSSSLAGEQFF
TRBJ1-2,.,TRBV27,TGTGCCAGCAGTTTAACGAACAGGTACCCCTATGGCTACACCTTC,CASSLTNRYPYGYTF
TRBJ2-6,.,TRBV21-1,TGTGCCAGCAGCAATGGAGGGGAGCCTGGGGCCAACGTCCTGACTTTC,CASSNGGEPGANVLTF
TRBJ2-3,.,TRBV11-2,TGTGCCAGCAGCTTAGCGGGAACAGATACGCAGTATTTT,CASSLAGTDTQYF
TRBJ2-2,.,TRBV5-1,TGCGCCAGCAGCTTAAGACAGGCGGTGGCCGGGGAGCTGTTTTTT,CASSLRQAVAGELFF
TRBJ2-3,.,TRBV10-1,TGCGCCAGCAGTGAGTCTGGCCGGGGGTTTACAGATACGCAGTATTTT,CASSESGRGFTDTQYF
TRBJ1-4,.,TRBV25-1,TGTGCCAGCAGCTTCGCAGGGCTTGGTTCTAATGAAAAACTGTTTTTT,CASSFAGLGSNEKLFF
TRBJ1-1,.,TRBV14,TGTGCCAGCAGCCAGCGGACGGGAACGGTGAACACTGAAGCTTTCTTT,CASSQRTGTVNTEAFF
TRBJ1-2,.,TRBV19,TGTGCCAGTAGTATCGCCAGGGATAACTATGGCTACACCTTC,CASSIARDNYGYTF
TRBJ1-2,TRBD1,TRBV19,TGTGCCAGTAGTATTGGAGGGACAGCAGCTAACTATGGCTACACCTTC,CASSIGGTAANYGYTF
TRBJ1-5,.,TRBV4-2,TGTGCCAGCAGCCAAGTGGGGGGGGGCTTTATTCCTCAGCCCCAGCATTTT,CASSQVGGGFIPQPQHF
TRBJ1-1,TRBD1,TRBV28,TGTGCCAGCAGTCCCACAGGGGGCAGAACTGAAGCTTTCTTT,CASSPTGGRTEAFF
TRBJ2-3,.,TRBV6-4,TGTGCCAGCAGTGACGTAAGGGGAGATACGCAGTATTTT,CASSDVRGDTQYF
TRBJ2-7,.,TRBV27,TGTGCCAGCAAACGTCGGGAACTCCGTGGCTACGAGCAGTACTTC,CASKRRELRGYEQYF
TRBJ2-7,.,TRBV7-8,TGTGCCAGCAGCTTTGTGACAGTAGGCGAGCAGTACTTC,CASSFVTVGEQYF
TRBJ2-3,TRBD2,TRBV7-9,TGTGCCAGCAGCTTTAGCGGGACTGGCACAGATACGCAGTATTTT,CASSFSGTGTDTQYF
TRBJ1-5,.,TRBV7-2,TGTGCCAGCAGATCACAGGGAAGGGGCCATCAGCCCCAGCATTTT,CASRSQGRGHQPQHF
TRBJ2-7,TRBD1,TRBV5-1,TGCGCCAGCAGCTTTCTTTTCGACAGGGCTACCTACGAGCAGTACTTC,CASSFLFDRATYEQYF
TRBJ2-7,.,TRBV28,TGTGCCAGCAGTGCCCAGGGGCGGTCCTACGAGCAGTACTTC,CASSAQGRSYEQYF